A single sample is the source of the 24 T cell receptor beta chains below, sequenced in a study of neoadjuvant anti-PD-1 for oral cavity cancer. Using immunoSEQ multiplex PCR, the repertoire was profiled, and TCRdb retains in-frame clones only, with some absent. This table holds approximately 83,000 clones, around 80% found once. The input for sequencing was PBMCs, taken before nivolumab (anti-PD-1) treatment. These receptors came from a person between 40 and 85 years old with oral cavity squamous cell carcinoma.

The chain combines TRBV6-1 with TRBJ1-5; weak D call: TRBD1 (6 bases). The CDR3 runs 15 residues. The germline V gene has CDR1 MNHNS and CDR2 SASEGT. Trimming removed 11 bases from V and 0 bases from J, with 17 bases in between. Here the CDR3 reads CAASRGDTSNQPQHF. CDR3 nucleotide sequence: TGTGCCGCTAGTAGGGGGGATACTAGCAATCAGCCCCAGCATTTT.

V is TRBV27 and J is TRBJ2-1; 8 bases align to TRBD2. Looked up from germline, CDR1 is MNHEY and CDR2 is SMNVEV (reference sequence). V was clipped by 5 bases and J by 0 bases; unmatched bases: 6. This CDR3 contains 16 residues. CDR3 nucleotides: TGTGCCAGCAGTGAACTAGCGGCCAGCTCCTACAATGAGCAGTTCTTC. This codes for CASSELAASSYNEQFF.

V usage is TRBV11-3 and J usage is TRBJ2-3; D is unresolved. V shed 6 bases and J shed 1 base, with 8 bases lying between them. This CDR3 is built from 13 residues. Germline V CDR1 and CDR2: SGHNT, YENEEA. CDR3 bases: TGTGCCAGCAGACCGGCGGGCACAGATACGCAGTATTTT. Residues: CASRPAGTDTQYF.

This chain joins TRBV11-2 and TRBJ2-3; tentative D call: TRBD2 (5 bases). The CDR3 covers 12 residues. The V gene's germline CDR1 is SGHAT and CDR2 FQNNGV. V was trimmed by 5 bases and J by 4 bases, leaving 7 bases between them. Written as DNA, the CDR3 is TGTGCCAGCAGCCTACTAGCAGATACGCAGTATTTT. Translated: CASSLLADTQYF.

This clone has more than one count but fewer than ten. The J gene is TRBJ2-2, the V gene TRBV19; the D gene is possibly TRBD2 (5 bases). This CDR3 contains 16 residues. V lost 3 bases and J 5 bases, leaving 16 bases between the germline ends. Germline loops: CDR1 LNHDA, CDR2 SQIVND (reference sequence). CDR3 nucleotide sequence: TGTGCCAGTAGTATGAGCGGTGGGCACTGGACCGGGGAGCTGTTTTTT. It codes for CASSMSGGHWTGELFF. Combining the CDR3 with reference TRBV19 and TRBJ2-2 gives the whole variable domain DGGITQSPKYLFRKEGQNVTLSCEQNLNHDAMYWYRQDPGQGLRLIYYSQIVNDFQKGDIAEGYSVSREKKESFPLTVTSAQKNPTAFYLCASSMSGGHWTGELFFGEGSRLTVL.

The chain recombines TRBV5-1 with TRBJ2-3; the D is unclear. The CDR3 covers 13 residues. The V end lost 5 bases, the J end lost 4 bases, and 11 bases lay between the germline ends. The germline gives CDR1 SGHRS, CDR2 YFSETQ. The CDR3: CASSILMADTQYF. CDR3 in DNA: TGCGCCAGCAGTATCCTTATGGCAGATACGCAGTATTTT.

This chain connects TRBV28 to TRBJ1-5; the D is unclear. The germline gives CDR1 MDHEN, CDR2 SYDVKM. V lost 8 bases, J lost 3 bases, and 11 bases lay in between. CDR3 size: 13 residues. The CDR3: CASRGTINQPQHF. In DNA form, the CDR3 reads TGTGCCAGCCGTGGCACGATCAATCAGCCCCAGCATTTT.

This rearrangement joins TRBV30 to TRBJ1-2; maybe TRBD1 (6 bases). This CDR3 is built from 15 residues. The V gene lost 5 bases and the J gene lost 8 bases, with 24 bases spanning the gap. Per germline, CDR1 GTSNPN and CDR2 SVGIG (reference sequence). The CDR3 DNA reads TGTGCCTGGTTTCACCCCCTCCGACAAAGGGGGGGCTACACCTTC. Translating gives CAWFHPLRQRGGYTF.

The chain uses TRBV7-9 and TRBJ2-5; no definite D call. V dropped 0 bases and J dropped 4 bases, with 3 bases sitting between them. Germline lookup yields CDR1 SEHNR and CDR2 FQNEAQ (reference sequence). The CDR3 runs to 12 residues. The CDR3 region has the DNA TGTGCCAGCAGCTTAGCGGGAGAGACCCAGTACTTC. Translation: CASSLAGETQYF.

In this sample, this clone turned up a few times. V is TRBV6-1 and J is TRBJ2-4; 8 bases fit TRBD1. This CDR3 has 14 amino acids. V shed 5 bases, J shed 0 bases, and the junction held 0 bases outside the gene matches. Looked up from germline, CDR1 is MNHNS and CDR2 is SASEGT. The CDR3 nucleotides are TGTGCCAGCAGTCAGGGGGCAGCCAAAAACATTCAGTACTTC. Its translation: CASSQGAAKNIQYF.

The chain couples TRBV5-4 to TRBJ2-5; perhaps TRBD2 as D (6 bases). Per germline, CDR1 SGHNT and CDR2 YYREEE (reference sequence). The CDR3 has 13 residues. Deletions cut 0 bases from V and 3 bases from J, with 6 bases between. This CDR3 reads CASSLGGEETQYF. CDR3 DNA sequence: TGTGCCAGCAGCTTGGGCGGGGAAGAGACCCAGTACTTC.

CDR3 bases: TGTGCCAGCAGTCGACTCCAAAATGAGCAGTTCTTC. It encodes CASSRLQNEQFF. The chain recombines TRBV11-3 with TRBJ2-1; D gene ambiguous. The germline gives CDR1 SGHNT, CDR2 YENEEA. V was trimmed by 6 bases and J by 7 bases, leaving 10 bases between them. The CDR3 runs 12 residues.

The V call is TRBV19, the J call TRBJ1-1; 8 nucleotides align to TRBD1. Trimming took 5 bases from V and 4 from J; bases not matched to a gene: 6. The germline V gene encodes CDR1 LNHDA and CDR2 SQIVND (reference sequence). The CDR3 contains 14 residues. In nucleotides, the CDR3 is TGTGCCAGTAGTGTACAGGGGGGGGCCACTGAAGCTTTCTTT. It encodes CASSVQGGATEAFF.

The chain is built from TRBV5-4 and TRBJ2-2; 11 bases match TRBD2. The CDR3 sequence is 17 residues long. With V trimmed by 1 base and J by 5 bases, 7 bases remained unmatched. Germline V gene lookup returns CDR1 SGHNT and CDR2 YYREEE (reference sequence). CDR3: CASSLISGRGGTGELFF. Here the CDR3 DNA reads TGTGCCAGCAGCTTGATTAGCGGGAGGGGAGGGACCGGGGAGCTGTTTTTT. The variable domain in full, with the rest retrieved from reference TRBV5-4 and TRBJ2-2, is ETGVTQSPTHLIKTRGQQVTLRCSSQSGHNTVSWYQQALGQGPQFIFQYYREEENGRGNFPPRFSGLQFPNYSSELNVNALELDDSALYLCASSLISGRGGTGELFFGEGSRLTVL.

The chain links TRBV10-3 to TRBJ1-1; 9 bases are a match to TRBD1. V shed 7 bases, J shed 1 base, and the junction held 7 bases outside the gene matches. The CDR3 sequence is 15 residues long. Germline V lookup: CDR1 ENHRY, CDR2 SYGVKD. CDR3: CAITRTGDQNTEAFF. The CDR3 coding sequence is TGTGCCATCACCAGGACAGGGGATCAGAACACTGAAGCTTTCTTT.

The chain carries TRBV30 and TRBJ2-1; D is uncertain. V was trimmed by 0 bases and J by 10 bases, leaving 4 bases between them. CDR1 and CDR2 (germline): GTSNPN, SVGIG (reference sequence). The CDR3 contains 10 residues. CDR3 loop: CAWSVVEQFF. For the CDR3, the DNA is TGTGCCTGGAGTGTAGTCGAGCAGTTCTTC.

DNA of the CDR3: TGTGCCAGCAGCCCTGAAATACAGGGGTACTATGGCTACACCTTC. It yields the protein CASSPEIQGYYGYTF. J is TRBJ1-2 and V is TRBV14, with 7 bases identical to TRBD1. The CDR3 is 15 amino acids. Germline assignment: CDR1 SGHDN and CDR2 FVKESK. After removal of 4 bases from V and 3 bases from J, the junction contained 8 bases not matched to a gene.

This rearrangement joins TRBV5-1 to TRBJ1-2, with a possible D match to TRBD1 (5 bases). The CDR3 contains 13 residues. Germline CDR1 SGHRS, CDR2 YFSETQ. Trimming left V 1 base short and J 6 bases short, with 10 bases between. As DNA, the CDR3 is TGCGCCAGCAGCTTGACCGTAGGGGATGGCTACACCTTC. This encodes CASSLTVGDGYTF.

V and J are TRBV7-9 and TRBJ2-7; D assignment may be TRBD1 or TRBD2 (5 bases each). Per germline, CDR1 SEHNR and CDR2 FQNEAQ (reference sequence). Trimming stripped 5 bases from V and 4 bases from J, with 15 bases between. The CDR3 extends over 14 amino acids. The CDR3 loop is CASSEAGTIYEQYF. The DNA for the CDR3 is TGTGCCAGCAGCGAAGCCGGGACCATATACGAGCAGTACTTC.

The CDR3 protein is CASSLGTGEVPGELFF. In nucleotides, the CDR3 is TGCGCCAGCAGCTTGGGGACAGGGGAAGTTCCCGGGGAGCTGTTTTTT. This sequence joins TRBV5-1 and TRBJ2-2, with TRBD1 identical over 9 bases. The J segment lost 6 bases and the V segment lost 0 bases, leaving 6 bases of the junction unmatched. CDR1 SGHRS and CDR2 YFSETQ come from the germline V gene. This CDR3 has 16 amino acids. Full variable domain (missing parts from reference TRBV5-1 and TRBJ2-2): KAGVTQTPRYLIKTRGQQVTLSCSPISGHRSVSWYQQTPGQGLQFLFEYFSETQRNKGNFPGRFSGRQFSNSRSEMNVSTLELGDSALYLCASSLGTGEVPGELFFGEGSRLTVL.

V usage is TRBV19 and J usage is TRBJ2-5; D is possibly TRBD1 (5 bases). The J call may be incorrect, as the DNA end agrees better with TRBJ2-7. Germline V gene data show CDR1 as LNHDA and CDR2 as SQIVND (reference sequence). The CDR3 sequence is 14 residues long. The DNA for the CDR3 is TGTGCCAGTAGTATGGCGGCCAGGGTGGGCGAGCAGTACTTC. As protein: CASSMAARVGEQYF.

V usage is TRBV28 and J usage is TRBJ1-5; D unresolved. The CDR3 contains 13 residues. Germline values: CDR1 MDHEN, CDR2 SYDVKM. V lost 2 bases to trimming and J lost 4 bases, with 6 bases between them. The CDR3 loop is CASSLGQNQPQHF. For the CDR3, the DNA is TGTGCCAGCAGTTTAGGGCAAAATCAGCCCCAGCATTTT.

This clone turned up a few times. J is TRBJ2-2 and V is TRBV19, with TRBD2 identical over 11 bases. CDR1 and CDR2 (germline): LNHDA, SQIVND (reference sequence). The CDR3 extends over 15 amino acids. The trim removed 6 bases at V and 5 bases at J, leaving 5 bases unmatched. The CDR3, as DNA: TGTGCCAGTAGCCCGACTAGCGGGGTAACCGGGGAGCTGTTTTTT. The encoded protein is CASSPTSGVTGELFF.

The gene calls are TRBV2 and TRBJ1-3; D unclear. The CDR3 length is 11 residues. Germline CDR1 is SNHLY and CDR2 is FYNNEI. Trimming shortened V by 4 bases and J by 6 bases, and 4 bases separated the two germline ends. The CDR3 region is CASSVQNTIYF. CDR3 sequence (DNA): TGTGCCAGCAGTGTTCAAAACACCATATATTTT.